The rows below give T cell receptor beta chains drawn from one sample of a study of CD8 T cells in ankylosing spondylitis. Each CDR3 protein gets one entry after TCRdb re-called the 5' RACE reads with MiXCR. The table lists about 270,000 distinct CDR3 sequences, roughly 32% of them singletons. The sample taken for sequencing was blood, either unsorted or a sorted T cell fraction (not recorded which). All receptors derive from a male donor with ankylosing spondylitis or in good health (not recorded which). Each CDR3 is given with its conserved first and last residue. The D gene is left open where the match is weak. Clone size is shown for a subset of rows, as once, few, many or a class of expanded clone.

NA TRBJ2-5 TRBV5-1 NA TGCGCCAGCAGCTTGGGGACTCAGGACGCGGAGACCCAGTACTTC CASSLGTQDAETQYF
NA TRBJ2-1 TRBV10-3 NA TGTGCCATCAGAAACGGGAGCTCCTACAATGAGCAGTTCTTC CAIRNGSSYNEQFF
NA TRBJ2-3 TRBV7-6 NA TGTGCCAGCAGCCCTGACCCAGCGCGTACGCAGTATTTT CASSPDPARTQYF
NA TRBJ2-7 TRBV20-1 NA TGCAGTGCTAGAGTACTAGAAGGGCTGACCTACGAGCAGTACTTC CSARVLEGLTYEQYF
NA TRBJ1-2 TRBV5-1 NA TGCGCCAGCACCATCCTGGGGGCGAGTGGCTACACCTTC CASTILGASGYTF
TRBD2 TRBJ2-1 TRBV20-1 NA TGCAGCGGGACTAGCGGCTACAATGAGCAGTTCTTC CSGTSGYNEQFF
NA TRBJ2-1 TRBV27 NA TGTGCCAGCACGGGGGCGAATTACAATGAGCAGTTCTTC CASTGANYNEQFF
TRBD1 TRBJ1-1 TRBV7-2 few TGTGCCAGCACGGTCTACGGGACAGCGGGCACTGAAGCTTTCTTT CASTVYGTAGTEAFF
NA TRBJ2-5 TRBV27 NA TGTGCCAGCAGGATTGGGGGGACGATTCAAGAGACCCAGTACTTC CASRIGGTIQETQYF
NA TRBJ2-3 TRBV20-1 few TGCAGTGCTAGATCTACCTCCTCAGAGGATACGCAGTATTTT CSARSTSSEDTQYF
NA TRBJ2-7 TRBV20-1 few TGCAGTGCTAGTCCCGCCGGACAGACCTACGAGCAGTACTTC CSASPAGQTYEQYF
TRBD1 TRBJ2-1 TRBV9 few TGTGCCAGCAGCAGACAGGGGGCAAGTTGGCAGTTCTTC CASSRQGASWQFF
NA TRBJ1-5 TRBV12-3/TRBV12-4 NA TGTGCCAGCACCGTTAATTGGGGGAGTCAGCCCCAGCATTTT CASTVNWGSQPQHF
NA TRBJ2-1 TRBV7-8 NA TGTGCCAGCAGCGCTAGACTAGACAATGAGCAGTTCTTC CASSARLDNEQFF
NA TRBJ1-6 TRBV20-1 few TGCAGTGCCGAGCAGTCGGGCTGGGTAGACTCCTATAATTCACCCCTCCACTTT CSAEQSGWVDSYNSPLHF
NA TRBJ2-5 TRBV7-8 NA TGTGCCAGCAGCTTAGATGGGCCCCCGGTGGAGACCCAGTACTTC CASSLDGPPVETQYF
TRBD1 TRBJ1-5 TRBV20-1 few TGCAGTGCTAGTTTGGCCGAGACAGGGAAGACCAATCAGCCCCAGCATTTT CSASLAETGKTNQPQHF
TRBD2 TRBJ2-3 TRBV20-1 many TGCAGTGCTAGAGATCCCGGACTAGCGGCGGGAGATACGCAGTATTTT CSARDPGLAAGDTQYF
NA TRBJ2-3 TRBV12-3/TRBV12-4 few TGTGCCAGCAGGTCGGGACGGATAGGCAGGGATACGCAGTATTTT CASRSGRIGRDTQYF
NA TRBJ1-5 TRBV10-3 NA TGTGCCATCAGTGCTACAGAACATAGCAATCAGCCCCAGCATTTT CAISATEHSNQPQHF
NA TRBJ2-3 TRBV12-3/TRBV12-4 NA TGTGCCAGCAGTTCTAGGAACCCTCGGGGCACAGATACGCAGTATTTT CASSSRNPRGTDTQYF
NA TRBJ1-1 TRBV29-1 NA TGCAGCGCCGGTGGGGATCTAAGGGGTTTGGGCACTGAAGCTTTCTTT CSAGGDLRGLGTEAFF
NA TRBJ2-2 TRBV4-2 NA TGTGCCAGCAGCCAAGATCCGGGACTCTCCACCGGGGAGCTGTTTTTT CASSQDPGLSTGELFF
NA TRBJ2-3 TRBV20-1 NA TGCAGTGCTAGAGAGAGCCCGCCAGATACGCAGTATTTT CSARESPPDTQYF
TRBD1 TRBJ2-1 TRBV12-3/TRBV12-4 few TGTGCCAGCAGACCTCCGGGACAGCCCTACAATGAGCAGTTCTTC CASRPPGQPYNEQFF
NA TRBJ2-7 TRBV20-1 NA TGCAGGGCCATTTGGGCGCCGAGCCGGGTCGAGCAGTACTTC CRAIWAPSRVEQYF
NA TRBJ2-7 TRBV10-2 NA TGCGCCAGCAGTGAATTCATAGCGCGGGAGCAGTACTTC CASSEFIAREQYF
NA TRBJ2-3 TRBV29-1 few TGCAGCGTTGAATGGGCTGCAGATACGCAGTATTTT CSVEWAADTQYF
NA TRBJ2-3 TRBV20-1 few TGCAGTGCCGACCAACAGGGAGTCTTCACAGATACGCAGTATTTT CSADQQGVFTDTQYF
NA TRBJ1-1 TRBV30 few TGTGCCTGGAGTGTTGTTCAGGGTAACGCTTTCTTT CAWSVVQGNAFF
NA TRBJ1-5 TRBV28 NA TGTGCCAGCAGTTACGATAATCAGCCCCAGCATTTT CASSYDNQPQHF
TRBD1 TRBJ2-3 TRBV20-1 few TGCAGTGCCACGGACAGGGGATACACAGATACGCAGTATTTT CSATDRGYTDTQYF
NA TRBJ1-5 TRBV20-1 few TGCAGTGCTAGGGGCGGGACCGAGAATCAGCCCCAGCATTTT CSARGGTENQPQHF
TRBD1 TRBJ2-3 TRBV11-2 NA TGTGCCAGCAGTACCGGGACAGGGTACACAGATACGCAGTATTTT CASSTGTGYTDTQYF
NA TRBJ1-1 TRBV29-1 NA TGCAGCGCACACGTGGGTGGCACTGAAGCTTTCTTT CSAHVGGTEAFF
NA TRBJ2-1 TRBV12-3/TRBV12-4 few TGTGCCAGCAGTTTCGCGGGTGAGCAGTTCTTC CASSFAGEQFF
TRBD2 TRBJ2-1 TRBV27 NA TGTGCCAGCAGTTTATCTAGCGGGGCGTACAATGAGCAGTTCTTC CASSLSSGAYNEQFF
NA TRBJ2-7 TRBV29-1 NA TGCAGCGTTAGGCTCTGGGACACCGTTTCTCCCTACGAGCAGTACTTC CSVRLWDTVSPYEQYF
NA TRBJ2-6 TRBV4-2 NA TGTGCCAGCAGCCAAGAGTTCGCCGGGGCCAACGTCCTGACTTTC CASSQEFAGANVLTF
TRBD1 TRBJ1-5 TRBV20-1 NA TGCAGTGCTGTGGGGACAGCGGAAAGGCATTTT CSAVGTAERHF
NA TRBJ2-7 TRBV6-5 few TGTGCCAGCAGTTACCGTTCCCCAGGCTACGAGCAGTACTTC CASSYRSPGYEQYF
NA TRBJ2-7 TRBV4-1 few TGCGCCAGCAGCCAAGCGAAGGGCCCCTACGAGCAGTACTTC CASSQAKGPYEQYF
NA TRBJ2-5 TRBV20-1 few TGCAGTGCTCCGCGGGAGACCCAGTACTTC CSAPRETQYF
TRBD1 TRBJ2-2 TRBV10-3 NA TGTGCCATCAGTGAACGGACAGGGGACGGGGAGCTGTTTTTT CAISERTGDGELFF
NA TRBJ1-1 TRBV7-9 few TGTGCCACCTCCCGGGACGGGGGGTTTGAAGCTTTCTTT CATSRDGGFEAFF
TRBD1 TRBJ2-5 TRBV12-3/TRBV12-4 NA TGTGCCAGCAGAGAAACAGGGGGTCAAGAGACCCAGTACTTC CASRETGGQETQYF
NA TRBJ1-2 TRBV6-6 few TGTGCCAGCAGTCAACAGGGCAACTATGGCTACACCTTC CASSQQGNYGYTF
TRBD2 TRBJ2-7 TRBV11-2 NA TGTGCCAGCAGCTTTAGCGGGGGCGTCTACGAGCAGTACTTC CASSFSGGVYEQYF
NA TRBJ1-1 TRBV12-3/TRBV12-4 NA TGTGCCAGCAGTCCCTTGGGAGGCAAGAACACTGAAGCTTTCTTT CASSPLGGKNTEAFF
NA TRBJ2-5 TRBV20-1 NA TGCAGTGCTAGTTCCGGGGCCAAAGAGACCCAGTACTTC CSASSGAKETQYF
NA TRBJ1-4 TRBV5-1 NA TGCGCCAGCAGCTTCTCAGGAGGCGAAAAACTGTTTTTT CASSFSGGEKLFF